A single sample gave rise to the 12 T cell receptor beta chains below, sequenced in a study of tumor-infiltrating lymphocytes in primary liver carcinoma. RNA and DNA were co-extracted from around 20-30 mg of unsorted bulk tissue. Starting from approximately 500 ng of total RNA, TCR beta cDNA was produced with a primer in the constant region. TCR beta libraries came from three nested multiplex PCR rounds using slightly modified ARM-PCR. The first two PCR rounds, roughly 9 cycles each, used TRBV1-TRBV30 forward primers and a C-beta reverse primer. TCRdb itself ran the multiplex PCR reads through MiXCR, one entry per CDR3 protein. Of more than 50,000 distinct CDR3 sequences in the sample, 70% to 75% were seen once. The specimen was liver tumor tissue from sampling region 2. Described subset: tumor region T2, inferior pole. These TCRs come from a middle-aged man with primary liver carcinoma and hepatitis B virus infection.

At least ten counts were recorded for this clonotype. This may arise from a read error, as a much more abundant clone is one base away. The rearrangement joins TRBV5-4 to TRBJ2-2, with 8 bases identical to TRBD1. Trimming removed 0 bases from V and 4 bases from J; junction bases left unmatched: 2. Germline loops: CDR1 SGHNT, CDR2 YYREEE (reference sequence). The CDR3 runs 15 residues. Written as DNA, the CDR3 is TGTGCCAGCAGCTTGGGCGGACAGGGCACCGGGGAGCTGTTTTTT. This codes for CASSLGGQGTGELFF.

As regards this clonotype: A junction end diverges from the germline sequence, so it may reflect a read error. The chain recombines TRBV29-1 with TRBJ1-1; D not resolved. Germline V CDR1 and CDR2: SQVTM, ANQGSEA. CDR3 length: 13 amino acids. This CDR3 is CSVDEATNTEVFF. The CDR3 coding sequence is TGCAGCGTTGACGAAGCCACGAACACTGAAGTTTTCTTT.

In regard to this clonotype: A much larger clone lies a single base off, so this may be a read error. V usage is TRBV7-9 and J usage is TRBJ1-4; the match to TRBD1 covers 7 bases. Trimming cost V 0 bases and J 7 bases; bases outside gene matches: 5. The CDR3 length is 15 residues. CDR1 and CDR2 (germline): SEHNR, FQNEAQ (reference sequence). As DNA, the CDR3 is TGTGCCAGCAGCTTAGCCGGGTCAGGGGGTGAAAAACTGTTTTTT. This codes for CASSLAGSGGEKLFF.

On this clonotype: Germline is not matched at one junction end, which may reflect a read error. V and J are TRBV6-1 and TRBJ2-3; possibly TRBD2 for D (5 bases). The CDR3 has 16 amino acids. The germline gives CDR1 MNHNS, CDR2 SASEGT. The CDR3: CVSSQLARSTTDTQYF. DNA for the CDR3: TGTGTCAGCAGTCAATTAGCGCGTTCAACCACAGATACGCAGTATTTT.

This clonotype was seen many times. The chain links TRBV28 to TRBJ2-2; TRBD1 matches 9 bases. The CDR3 has 16 amino acids. V shed 6 bases, J shed 7 bases, and the junction held 12 bases outside the gene matches. Germline loops: CDR1 MDHEN, CDR2 SYDVKM. CDR3 nucleotides: TGTGCCAGCAGCCTTAGTCCACAGGGGGCAGGCGGGGAGCTGTTTTTT. It encodes CASSLSPQGAGGELFF.

The CDR3: CSVGGLNNETQYF. CDR3 sequence (DNA): TGCAGCGTTGGGGGGCTTAACAATGAGACCCAGTACTTC. The chain carries TRBV29-1 and TRBJ2-5, with a tentative D call TRBD1 (6 bases). The CDR3 loop spans 13 amino acids. CDR1 and CDR2 (germline): SQVTM, ANQGSEA. V was trimmed by 4 bases and J by 5 bases, leaving 14 bases between them.

The chain joins TRBV7-6 to TRBJ2-3; D remains ambiguous. V was clipped by 3 bases and J by 2 bases, with 9 bases between them. This CDR3 spans 14 amino acids. The V gene's germline CDR1 is SGHVS and CDR2 FNYEAQ. The CDR3 DNA is TGTGCCAGCAGCTTCGTACTGTCCACAGATACGCAGTATTTT. This gives the protein CASSFVLSTDTQYF.

In the case of this clonotype: A junction boundary mismatches the germline segment, possibly from a read error. The chain carries TRBV11-2 and TRBJ2-2, with D perhaps matching TRBD1 (6 bases). This CDR3 comprises 13 residues. CDR1 and CDR2 (germline): SGHAT, FQNNGV. The CDR3 region has the DNA TGTGCCACGGGACAAGGGAGCACCAGGGAGCTGTTTTTT. Its translation: CATGQGSTRELFF. The full variable domain, its missing parts supplied by reference TRBV11-2 and TRBJ2-2, is EAGVAQSPRYKIIEKRQSVAFWCNPISGHATLYWYQQILGQGPKLLIQFQNNGVVDDSQLPKDRFSAERLKGVDSTLKIQPAKLEDSAVYLCATGQGSTRELFFGEGSRLTVL.

V gene TRBV29-1 combines with J gene TRBJ1-1; D not certain. CDR1 SQVTM and CDR2 ANQGSEA come from the germline V gene. V lost 5 bases, J lost 10 bases, and 17 bases lay in between. The CDR3 length is 12 residues. CDR3 sequence reads: CSVTRQRLGAFF. The CDR3, as DNA: TGCAGCGTTACTCGTCAGAGGCTCGGAGCTTTCTTT.

The genes are TRBV11-2 and TRBJ2-1; 8 bases are shared with TRBD2. CDR3 length: 16 residues. Per the germline V gene, CDR1 is SGHAT and CDR2 is FQNNGV. The V segment lost 3 bases and the J segment 11 bases; nucleotides outside the gene matches: 15. The CDR3 spells CASSLDTGLAMSKQFF. Written as DNA, the CDR3 is TGTGCCAGCAGCTTGGATACCGGACTAGCCATGAGTAAGCAGTTCTTC.

The sample holds many counts of this clonotype. J is TRBJ2-1 and V is TRBV28, with D maybe TRBD2 (6 bases). There are 15 residues in the CDR3. The V gene lost 7 bases and the J gene lost 3 bases, with 16 bases spanning the gap. Germline-derived CDR1 and CDR2 are MDHEN and SYDVKM. The CDR3 nucleotides read TGTGCCAGCAACTTACGACTAGGGAGCTACAATGAGCAGTTCTTC. Residues: CASNLRLGSYNEQFF.

The gene calls are TRBV6-1 and TRBJ2-7, with TRBD1 as a possible D gene (6 bases). The CDR3 has 17 residues. V was pared by 5 bases and J by 7 bases, with 27 bases between. CDR1 is MNHNS and CDR2 is SASEGT in the germline V gene. CDR3 nucleotides: TGTGCCAGCAGTCCGGGACACGCATGGCCGGGACCAAGGGAGCAGTACTTC. It is translated as CASSPGHAWPGPREQYF.